The next 18 T cell receptor beta chains were all read from a single sample in a study of blood T cell repertoires in COVID-19. Generated by immunoSEQ multiplex PCR, the TCRdb table keeps only in-frame clones and is missing some. Counted here are tens of thousands of clones, over 70% occurring once; the ten biggest clones make up 6.3%. Material: peripheral blood. These receptors were obtained from a human donor in a cohort sampled during active COVID-19.

CDR3: CASSFHELNSRSGANVLTF. The CDR3 nucleotides read TGTGCCAGCAGCTTTCACGAGCTTAACTCACGCTCTGGGGCCAACGTCCTGACTTTC. The gene calls are TRBV5-5 and TRBJ2-6; no reliable D call. V lost 2 bases to trimming and J lost 0 bases, with 18 bases between them. Germline assignment: CDR1 SGHKS and CDR2 YYEKEE (reference sequence). The CDR3 length is 19 residues.

V and J are TRBV20-1 and TRBJ1-2; D uncertain. The CDR3 extends over 11 amino acids. With 1 base removed from V and 11 bases from J, the gap between germline ends came to 11 bases. Per germline, CDR1 DFQATT and CDR2 SNEGSKA (reference sequence). The CDR3 loop reads CSARGAVPYTF. CDR3 DNA: TGCAGTGCTAGAGGGGCTGTTCCTTACACCTTC.

The gene calls are TRBV5-4 and TRBJ2-2, with 7 bases aligning to TRBD2. This CDR3 is built from 15 residues. V lost 6 bases and J lost 4; bases outside the gene matches: 9. Germline V CDR1 and CDR2: SGHNT, YYREEE (reference sequence). The CDR3 protein is CASTQSGEGTGELFF. As DNA, the CDR3 is TGTGCCAGCACCCAGAGCGGGGAGGGCACCGGGGAGCTGTTTTTT. The variable domain in full, completed from reference TRBV5-4 and TRBJ2-2, reads ETGVTQSPTHLIKTRGQQVTLRCSSQSGHNTVSWYQQALGQGPQFIFQYYREEENGRGNFPPRFSGLQFPNYSSELNVNALELDDSALYLCASTQSGEGTGELFFGEGSRLTVL.

This sequence joins TRBV27 and TRBJ2-3; 9 positions agree with TRBD2. Trimming removed 5 bases from V and 1 base from J; junction bases left unmatched: 7. The CDR3 consists of 16 residues. Germline values: CDR1 MNHEY, CDR2 SMNVEV (reference sequence). CDR3 DNA: TGTGCCAGCAGTCCCCTAGCGGGAAAAGGCACAGATACGCAGTATTTT. Translating it yields CASSPLAGKGTDTQYF.

This clone was counted between two and nine times. The rearrangement joins TRBV2 to TRBJ2-2; no clear D. V was clipped by 8 bases and J by 5 bases, with 18 bases between them. From germline, CDR1 is SNHLY and CDR2 FYNNEI. The CDR3 has 15 residues. The CDR3 DNA is TGTGCCAGCCTGCCGGAGCTCCTATTTACCGGGGAGCTGTTTTTT. As protein: CASLPELLFTGELFF.

V is TRBV11-1 and J is TRBJ1-2; TRBD1 matches at 7 bases. Germline CDR1 reads SGHAT; CDR2 reads FQDESV (reference sequence). Trimming cost V 5 bases and J 0 bases; bases outside gene matches: 9. The CDR3 contains 16 residues. The CDR3 DNA reads TGTGCCAGCAGCGAAACCGGGACAGTAGCTAACTATGGCTACACCTTC. Residues: CASSETGTVANYGYTF.

The rearrangement links TRBV6-5 to TRBJ1-2; D is ambiguous. Germline values: CDR1 MNHEY, CDR2 SVGAGI. The length of the CDR3 is 15 residues. V lost 2 bases and J lost 3, with 13 bases in between. The CDR3 spells CASSYTKRGDYGYTF. CDR3 nucleotides: TGTGCCAGCAGTTACACCAAGCGGGGAGACTATGGCTACACCTTC.

This clone has a single count. The V and J genes are TRBV4-1 and TRBJ2-1, with D maybe TRBD2 (6 bases). This CDR3 contains 15 residues. Trimming removed 4 bases at V and 10 bases at J, with 20 bases between. Germline assignment: CDR1 MGHRA and CDR2 YSYEKL. The CDR3 protein is CASSPGDSPFGEQFF. CDR3 nucleotide sequence: TGCGCCAGCAGCCCCGGGGACTCACCTTTCGGGGAGCAGTTCTTC.

The genes are TRBV2 and TRBJ1-2; D unclear. This CDR3 contains 13 residues. Trimming took 6 bases from V and 5 from J, leaving 13 bases between them. Germline V gene lookup returns CDR1 SNHLY and CDR2 FYNNEI. The CDR3 DNA reads as TGTGCCAGCAGGAGCGGACTGGGGTATGGCTACACCTTC. Translating gives CASRSGLGYGYTF.

The CDR3 reads CASSKGYGLEETQYF. The CDR3 nucleotides are TGTGCCAGCAGCAAGGGGTATGGGCTGGAAGAGACCCAGTACTTC. V usage is TRBV11-2 and J usage is TRBJ2-5; weak D call: TRBD1 (5 bases). The CDR3 sequence is 15 residues long. Per germline, CDR1 SGHAT and CDR2 FQNNGV. V was clipped by 5 bases and J by 3 bases, with 16 bases between them.

The V gene is TRBV3-1 (or the pseudogene TRBV3-2), the J gene TRBJ2-3; 8 nucleotides align to TRBD2. This CDR3 contains 14 residues. Germline CDR1 reads LGHDT; CDR2 reads YNNKEL (reference sequence). V lost 4 bases to trimming and J lost 6 bases; unmatched junction nucleotides: 6. For the CDR3, the DNA is TGTGCCAGCAGCCCTGGGACTAGTCTGGATACGCAGTATTTT. Its translation is CASSPGTSLDTQYF.

This chain joins TRBV27 and TRBJ1-5; D may be TRBD1 (5 bases). The CDR3 consists of 17 residues. With 5 bases removed from V and 2 bases from J, the gap between germline ends came to 19 bases. Germline V gene lookup returns CDR1 MNHEY and CDR2 SMNVEV (reference sequence). CDR3 sequence reads: CASSLNQGSLGNQPQHF. CDR3 sequence (DNA): TGTGCCAGCAGTCTAAACCAGGGAAGTTTAGGCAATCAGCCCCAGCATTTT.

The V and J genes are TRBV5-6 and TRBJ1-6, with 10 bases matching TRBD1. The CDR3 runs 15 residues. Germline CDR1 and CDR2: SGHDT and YYEEEE. Germline trimming cut 2 bases from V and 8 bases from J; bases unmatched to any gene: 4. The CDR3: CASSFTGTGDSPLHF. The CDR3 bases are TGTGCCAGCAGCTTCACCGGGACAGGGGATTCACCCCTCCACTTT.

This chain uses TRBV28 with TRBJ2-6; D is perhaps TRBD2 (5 bases). Germline CDR1 MDHEN, CDR2 SYDVKM. Trimming took off 3 bases at V and 3 bases at J, with 9 bases between the two ends. The CDR3 spans 15 residues. The CDR3 loop reads CASSFSGIGANVLTF. Written as DNA, the CDR3 is TGTGCCAGCAGTTTTTCGGGGATTGGGGCCAACGTCCTGACTTTC.

The chain is built from TRBV7-8 and TRBJ1-4; TRBD1 aligns across 7 bases. The CDR3 loop spans 16 amino acids. After removal of 3 bases from V and 4 bases from J, the junction contained 8 bases not matched to a gene. Germline CDR1 SGHVS, CDR2 FQNEAQ. The CDR3 DNA sequence: TGTGCCAGCAGCTTGGTCACCGGGACAGTTAATGAAAAACTGTTTTTT. Translated: CASSLVTGTVNEKLFF.

The J gene is TRBJ2-1, the V gene TRBV30; 8 bases agree with TRBD1. This CDR3 has 14 amino acids. Germline V gene data show CDR1 as GTSNPN and CDR2 as SVGIG (reference sequence). The V and J ends lost 1 base and 15 bases, in that order; junction bases with no gene match: 14. Here the CDR3 reads CAWSERQGSRGPFF. Written as DNA, the CDR3 is TGTGCCTGGAGTGAAAGACAGGGGTCCCGGGGTCCGTTCTTC.

The rearrangement uses TRBV7-2 and TRBJ2-1; 7 positions match TRBD2. The CDR3 has 15 residues. V trimming: 5 bases; J trimming: 0 bases; junction bases outside the gene matches: 4. Looked up from germline, CDR1 is SGHTA and CDR2 is FQGNSA. The CDR3: CASSQLASSYNEQFF. DNA for the CDR3: TGTGCCAGCAGCCAACTAGCGAGCTCCTACAATGAGCAGTTCTTC. The whole variable domain, filled in from reference TRBV7-2 and TRBJ2-1, reads GAGVSQSPSNKVTEKGKDVELRCDPISGHTALYWYRQSLGQGLEFLIYFQGNSAPDKSGLPSDRFSAERTGGSVSTLTIQRTQQEDSAVYLCASSQLASSYNEQFFGPGTRLTVL.

The sample holds one count of this clone. The chain uses TRBV3-1 (or the pseudogene TRBV3-2) and TRBJ2-3, with 7 nucleotides matching TRBD1. Trimming cost V 0 bases and J 2 bases; bases outside gene matches: 11. CDR3 length: 18 residues. Germline-derived CDR1 and CDR2 are LGHDT and YNNKEL (reference sequence). CDR3 protein: CASSQDSQGTVVTDTQYF. CDR3 DNA: TGTGCCAGCAGCCAAGATTCACAGGGGACGGTTGTCACAGATACGCAGTATTTT.